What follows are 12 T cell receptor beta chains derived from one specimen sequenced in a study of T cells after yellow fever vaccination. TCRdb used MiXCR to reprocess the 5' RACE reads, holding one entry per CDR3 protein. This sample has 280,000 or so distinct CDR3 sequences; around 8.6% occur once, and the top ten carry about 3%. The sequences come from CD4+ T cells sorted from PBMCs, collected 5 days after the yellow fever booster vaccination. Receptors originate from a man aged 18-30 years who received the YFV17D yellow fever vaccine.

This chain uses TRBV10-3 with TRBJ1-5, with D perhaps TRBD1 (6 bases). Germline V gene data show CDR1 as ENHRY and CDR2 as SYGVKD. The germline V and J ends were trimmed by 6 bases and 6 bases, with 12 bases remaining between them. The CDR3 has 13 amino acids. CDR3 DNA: TGTGCCATCAGCCAGGGGATGGGTCAGCCCCAGCATTTT. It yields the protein CAISQGMGQPQHF.

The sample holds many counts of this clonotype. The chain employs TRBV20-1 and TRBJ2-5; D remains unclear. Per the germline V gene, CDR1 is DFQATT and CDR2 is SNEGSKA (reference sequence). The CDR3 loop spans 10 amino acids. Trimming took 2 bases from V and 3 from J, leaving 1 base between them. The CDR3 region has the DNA TGCAGTGCTAGAAAAGAGACCCAGTACTTC. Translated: CSARKETQYF.

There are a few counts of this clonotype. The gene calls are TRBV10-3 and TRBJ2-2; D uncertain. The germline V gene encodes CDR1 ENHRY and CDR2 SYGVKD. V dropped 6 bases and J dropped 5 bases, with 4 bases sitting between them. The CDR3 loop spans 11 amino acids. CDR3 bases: TGTGCCATCAGCCAGACCGGGGAGCTGTTTTTT. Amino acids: CAISQTGELFF.

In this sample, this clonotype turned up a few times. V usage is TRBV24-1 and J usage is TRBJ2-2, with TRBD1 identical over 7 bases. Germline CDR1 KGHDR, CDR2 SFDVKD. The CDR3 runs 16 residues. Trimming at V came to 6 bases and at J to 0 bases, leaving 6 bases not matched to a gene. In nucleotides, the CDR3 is TGTGCCACCAGTCCCCTCGGGACAGCGAACACCGGGGAGCTGTTTTTT. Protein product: CATSPLGTANTGELFF.

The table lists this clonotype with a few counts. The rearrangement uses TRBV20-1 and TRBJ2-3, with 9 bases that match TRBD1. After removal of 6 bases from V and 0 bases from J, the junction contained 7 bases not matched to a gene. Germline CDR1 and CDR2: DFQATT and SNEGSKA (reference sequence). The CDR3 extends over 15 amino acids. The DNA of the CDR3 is TGCAGTGCCAAACAGGGGGCGTCTAGCACAGATACGCAGTATTTT. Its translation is CSAKQGASSTDTQYF.

CDR3 in amino acids: CSASWTGWNTIYF. The CDR3 coding sequence is TGCAGTGCTAGTTGGACAGGGTGGAACACCATATATTTT. The chain employs TRBV20-1 and TRBJ1-3; TRBD1 matches 8 bases. This CDR3 contains 13 residues. Trimming took 3 bases from V and 7 from J; bases not matched to a gene: 5. The germline V gene encodes CDR1 DFQATT and CDR2 SNEGSKA (reference sequence).

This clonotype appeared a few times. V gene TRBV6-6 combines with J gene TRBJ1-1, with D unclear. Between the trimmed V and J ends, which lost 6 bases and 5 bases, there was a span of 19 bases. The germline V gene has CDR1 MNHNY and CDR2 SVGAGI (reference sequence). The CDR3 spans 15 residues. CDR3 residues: CASSIGLHRGTEAFF. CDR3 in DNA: TGTGCCAGCAGCATAGGTCTGCATCGAGGAACTGAAGCTTTCTTT.

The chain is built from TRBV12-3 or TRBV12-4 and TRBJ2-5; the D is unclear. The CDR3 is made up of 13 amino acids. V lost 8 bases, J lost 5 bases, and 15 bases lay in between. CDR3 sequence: CASRRTERETQYF. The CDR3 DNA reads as TGTGCCAGCCGCCGAACCGAGCGCGAGACCCAGTACTTC.

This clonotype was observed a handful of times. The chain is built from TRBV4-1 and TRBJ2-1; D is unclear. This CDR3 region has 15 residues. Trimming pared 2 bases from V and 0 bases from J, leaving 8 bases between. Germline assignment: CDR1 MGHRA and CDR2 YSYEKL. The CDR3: CASSQNPSSYNEQFF. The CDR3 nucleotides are TGCGCCAGCAGCCAAAACCCTAGCTCCTACAATGAGCAGTTCTTC.

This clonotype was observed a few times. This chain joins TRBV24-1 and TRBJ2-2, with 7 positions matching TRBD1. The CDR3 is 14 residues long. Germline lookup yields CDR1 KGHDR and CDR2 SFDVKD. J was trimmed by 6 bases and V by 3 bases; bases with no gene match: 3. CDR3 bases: TGTGCCACCAGTGATACAACAGGGGCCGGGGAGCTGTTTTTT. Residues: CATSDTTGAGELFF.

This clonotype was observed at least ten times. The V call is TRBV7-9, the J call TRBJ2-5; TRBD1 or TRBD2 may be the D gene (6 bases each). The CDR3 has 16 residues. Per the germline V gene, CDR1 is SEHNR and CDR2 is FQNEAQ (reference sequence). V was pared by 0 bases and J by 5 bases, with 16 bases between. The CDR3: CASSLARGHPPETQYF. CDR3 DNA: TGTGCCAGCAGCTTAGCTCGGGGGCATCCGCCCGAGACCCAGTACTTC.

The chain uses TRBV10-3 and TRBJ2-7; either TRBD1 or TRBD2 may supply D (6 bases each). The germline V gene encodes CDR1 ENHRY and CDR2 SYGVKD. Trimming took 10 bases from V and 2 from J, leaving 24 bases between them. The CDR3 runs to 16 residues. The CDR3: CATQWWRGNPTYEQYF. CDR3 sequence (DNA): TGTGCCACCCAGTGGTGGAGGGGGAACCCAACCTACGAGCAGTACTTC.